The 6 T cell receptor beta chains below were found in one sample sequenced in a study of identifying expanded T cells in peripheral blood. The assay was immunoSEQ multiplex PCR, and TCRdb's table has in-frame clones only and misses some. The table lists under 70,000 clones, around 87% of them singletons. Material for sequencing was blood. The source of these receptors is a person aged 18 to 75 in good health.

V usage is TRBV10-2 and J usage is TRBJ2-5; D is unclear. V lost 2 bases, J lost 5 bases, and 6 bases lay in between. CDR3 length: 12 residues. The germline V gene encodes CDR1 WSHSY and CDR2 SAAADI. CDR3 amino acids: CASSEMGETQYF. As DNA, the CDR3 is TGCGCCAGCAGTGAGATGGGTGAGACCCAGTACTTC.

This clone was counted between two and nine times. V is TRBV25-1 and J is TRBJ2-1; D is possibly TRBD1 (6 bases). Germline V gene data show CDR1 as MGHDK and CDR2 as SYGVNS. Trimming pared 2 bases from V and 6 bases from J, leaving 20 bases between. The CDR3 is made up of 17 amino acids. This CDR3 reads CASSEGGWRAGINEQFF. CDR3 DNA: TGTGCCAGCAGTGAAGGGGGCTGGCGGGCCGGAATCAATGAGCAGTTCTTC.

This chain uses TRBV5-4 with TRBJ2-3; TRBD1 matches 9 bases. This CDR3 spans 15 amino acids. V lost 1 base and J lost 6; bases outside the gene matches: 6. Germline V gene lookup returns CDR1 SGHNT and CDR2 YYREEE (reference sequence). The CDR3 DNA sequence: TGTGCCAGCAGCTTGCCGGGACAGGGAAGGGATACGCAGTATTTT. Its translation is CASSLPGQGRDTQYF.

This rearrangement joins TRBV28 to TRBJ2-7; D uncertain. V lost 3 bases and J lost 2, with 8 bases in between. Per the germline V gene, CDR1 is MDHEN and CDR2 is SYDVKM. The CDR3 has 13 amino acids. In nucleotides, the CDR3 is TGTGCCAGCAGTTTTGTGGGTCCCTACGAGCAGTACTTC. It translates to CASSFVGPYEQYF. Filled out from reference TRBV28 and TRBJ2-7, the complete variable domain reads DVKVTQSSRYLVKRTGEKVFLECVQDMDHENMFWYRQDPGLGLRLIYFSYDVKMKEKGDIPEGYSVSREKKERFSLILESASTNQTSMYLCASSFVGPYEQYFGPGTRLTVT.

The V and J genes are TRBV4-2 and TRBJ2-5; TRBD2 is a possible D gene (6 bases). Germline loops: CDR1 LGHNA, CDR2 YNFKEQ. The CDR3 runs 15 residues. V lost 0 bases, J lost 4 bases, and 12 bases lay in between. CDR3 amino acids: CASSQDGLARETQYF. In DNA form, the CDR3 reads TGTGCCAGCAGCCAAGATGGGCTAGCGAGAGAGACCCAGTACTTC.

The chain carries TRBV13 and TRBJ1-4; no firm D call. V lost 5 bases, J lost 4 bases, and 11 bases lay in between. This CDR3 has 14 residues. Germline CDR1 PRHDT, CDR2 FYEKMQ (reference sequence). CDR3 sequence (DNA): TGTGCCAGCAGCCCGGCCGGGTTTAATGAAAAACTGTTTTTT. Encoded protein: CASSPAGFNEKLFF.